The source of this T cell receptor (beta chain) is a study of blood T cell repertoires in COVID-19. On the study more broadly: Sample material is recorded as cDNA or gDNA derived from T cells, B-cell-depleted T cells, or PBMCs.

The authors' processing: Counts of nucleated cells, estimated from reference gene primer amplification, were obtained. The method was immunoSEQ multiplex PCR; TCRdb's version includes in-frame clones alone and lacks a portion of them. The D gene and trimming were derived from the DNA, and the V and J assignments and clone size from that table. The table includes some 400,000 clones, approximately 92% detected once. The germline CDR1 and CDR2 sequences are LNHDA and SQIVND (reference sequence). The V segment lost 11 bases and the J segment 6 bases; nucleotides outside the gene matches: 6. There are 12 residues in the CDR3. Ages ranged from roughly 18 to 100 years, with residence in approximately 23 US areas.

Sequenced material: PBMCs or T cells enriched from blood (not recorded which). The genes are TRBV19 and TRBJ1-5; 8 nucleotides line up with TRBD1. The sequence was collected from a man aged 25 to 45 who had recovered from COVID-19. The CDR3 bases are TGTGCCTCCACAGGGGGAATTCAGCCCCAGCATTTT. This gives the protein CASTGGIQPQHF.